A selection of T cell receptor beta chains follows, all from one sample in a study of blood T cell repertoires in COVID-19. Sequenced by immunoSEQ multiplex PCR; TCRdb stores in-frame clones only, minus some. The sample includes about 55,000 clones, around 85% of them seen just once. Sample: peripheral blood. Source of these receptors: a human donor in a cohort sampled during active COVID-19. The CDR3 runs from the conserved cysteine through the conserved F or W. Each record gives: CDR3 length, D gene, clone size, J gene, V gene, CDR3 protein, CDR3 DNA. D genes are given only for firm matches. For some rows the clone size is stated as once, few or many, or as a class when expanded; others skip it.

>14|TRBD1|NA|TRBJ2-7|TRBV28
CATMRGQRPAEQYF
TGTGCCACCATGAGGGGGCAACGGCCTGCCGAGCAGTACTTC
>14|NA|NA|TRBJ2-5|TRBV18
CASSPLGSQETQYF
TGTGCCAGCTCACCTTTGGGGAGCCAAGAGACCCAGTACTTC
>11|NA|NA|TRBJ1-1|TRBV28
CASSPNTEAFF
TGTGCCAGCAGTCCTAACACTGAAGCTTTCTTT
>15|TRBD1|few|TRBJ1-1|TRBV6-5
CASSTGGRGNTEAFF
TGTGCCAGCAGCACAGGGGGTCGGGGGAACACTGAAGCTTTCTTT
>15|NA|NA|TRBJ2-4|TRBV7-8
CASSPPGNLRNIQYF
TGTGCCAGCAGCCCCCCGGGGAACCTGCGAAACATTCAGTACTTC
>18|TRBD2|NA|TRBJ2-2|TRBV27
CASSVAGTSGSIAGELFF
TGTGCCAGCAGTGTAGCTGGGACTAGCGGGAGTATAGCCGGGGAGCTGTTTTTT
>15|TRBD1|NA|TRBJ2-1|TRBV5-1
CASSSGQGDSNEQFF
TGCGCCAGCAGCTCGGGACAGGGGGATAGCAATGAGCAGTTCTTC
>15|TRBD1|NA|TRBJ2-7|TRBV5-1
CASSGGGTGTSEQYF
TGCGCCAGCAGCGGGGGCGGGACAGGGACCTCCGAGCAGTACTTC
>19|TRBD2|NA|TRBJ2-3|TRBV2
CASSEAESGRAGGTDTQYF
TGTGCCAGCAGTGAAGCGGAAAGCGGGAGGGCCGGGGGTACAGATACGCAGTATTTT
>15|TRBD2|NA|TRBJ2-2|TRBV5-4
CASSLRRGGGGELFF
TGTGCCAGCAGCTTAAGGCGGGGGGGCGGCGGGGAGCTGTTTTTT
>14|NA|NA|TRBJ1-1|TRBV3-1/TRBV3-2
CASSQVEGFSEAFF
TGTGCCAGCAGCCAAGTAGAGGGTTTTTCTGAAGCTTTCTTT
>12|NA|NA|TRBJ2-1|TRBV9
CASSVSGYEQFF
TGTGCCAGCAGCGTGTCAGGCTATGAGCAGTTCTTC
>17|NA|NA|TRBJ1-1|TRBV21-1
CASSKPDSLKVNTEAFF
TGTGCCAGCAGCAAACCGGACAGCCTTAAAGTGAACACTGAAGCTTTCTTT
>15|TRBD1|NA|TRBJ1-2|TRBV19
CASNGQGARVYGYTF
TGTGCCAGTAATGGACAGGGGGCGAGGGTCTATGGCTACACCTTC
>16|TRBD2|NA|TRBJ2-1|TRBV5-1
CASSPRPSGTSDEQFF
TGCGCCAGCAGCCCGCGACCCAGCGGGACTTCAGATGAGCAGTTCTTC
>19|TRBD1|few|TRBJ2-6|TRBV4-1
CASSQDATGALSGANVLTF
TGCGCCAGCAGCCAAGATGCGACAGGGGCATTGTCTGGGGCCAACGTCCTGACTTTC
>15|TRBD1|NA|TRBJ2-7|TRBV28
CASRPRDRVRYEQYF
TGTGCCAGCAGGCCCCGGGACAGGGTTCGCTACGAGCAGTACTTC
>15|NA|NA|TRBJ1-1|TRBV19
CASTVSGTRNTEAFF
TGTGCCAGTACCGTATCGGGGACACGAAACACTGAAGCTTTCTTT
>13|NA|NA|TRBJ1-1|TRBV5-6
CASSPVQGTEAFF
TGTGCCAGCAGCCCGGTTCAGGGCACTGAAGCTTTCTTT
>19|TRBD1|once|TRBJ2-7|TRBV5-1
CASSATYPGQAIGSYEQYF
TGCGCCAGCAGCGCCACTTATCCGGGACAGGCTATAGGCTCCTACGAGCAGTACTTC
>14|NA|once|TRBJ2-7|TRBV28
CASSLYRSGNEQYF
TGTGCCAGCAGTTTATACCGGTCGGGAAACGAGCAGTACTTC
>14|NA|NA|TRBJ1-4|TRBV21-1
CASRPGTTNEKLFF
TGTGCCAGCAGACCGGGAACAACTAATGAAAAACTGTTTTTT
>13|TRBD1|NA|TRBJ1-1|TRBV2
CASKETGSTEAFF
TGTGCCAGCAAGGAGACAGGGAGCACTGAAGCTTTCTTT
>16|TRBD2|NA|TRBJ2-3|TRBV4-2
CASSQLTSGRVDTQYF
TGTGCCAGCAGCCAATTAACTAGCGGGAGGGTAGATACGCAGTATTTT
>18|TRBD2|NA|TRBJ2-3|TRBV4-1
CASSRLPPSGGGTDTQYF
TGCGCCAGCAGCCGCCTTCCCCCTAGCGGGGGGGGCACAGATACGCAGTATTTT
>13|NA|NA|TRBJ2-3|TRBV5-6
CASSFRSSDTQYF
TGTGCCAGCAGCTTTAGGAGTTCGGATACGCAGTATTTT
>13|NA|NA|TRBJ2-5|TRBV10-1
CASSEGQQETQYF
TGCGCCAGCAGTGAAGGACAGCAAGAGACCCAGTACTTC
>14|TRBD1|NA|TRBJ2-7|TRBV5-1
CASSLTGENYEQYF
TGCGCCAGCAGCTTGACAGGGGAGAACTACGAGCAGTACTTC
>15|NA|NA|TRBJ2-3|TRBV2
CASRGSGVSTDTQYF
TGTGCCAGCAGGGGGTCCGGGGTCAGCACAGATACGCAGTATTTT
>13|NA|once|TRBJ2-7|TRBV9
CASSEILQGQQYF
TGTGCCAGCAGCGAAATACTACAGGGCCAGCAGTACTTC
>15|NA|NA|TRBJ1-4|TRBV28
CATSLRRGTNEKLFF
TGTGCTACCAGCTTGCGGCGAGGGACTAATGAAAAACTGTTTTTT
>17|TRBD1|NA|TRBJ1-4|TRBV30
CAWSRDRGPLGNEKLFF
TGTGCCTGGAGTAGGGACAGGGGCCCCCTGGGGAATGAAAAACTGTTTTTT
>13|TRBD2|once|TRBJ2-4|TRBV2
CARSAGTKNIQYF
TGTGCCAGATCAGCGGGGACCAAAAACATTCAGTACTTC
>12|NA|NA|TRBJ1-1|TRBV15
CATGPRYTEAFF
TGTGCCACCGGTCCTAGGTACACTGAAGCTTTCTTT
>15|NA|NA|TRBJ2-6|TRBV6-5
CASSPGGPGANVLTF
TGTGCCAGCAGTCCAGGGGGGCCTGGGGCCAACGTCCTGACTTTC
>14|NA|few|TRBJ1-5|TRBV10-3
CAIRQGEDGQPQHF
TGTGCCATCAGACAGGGAGAGGACGGACAGCCCCAGCATTTT
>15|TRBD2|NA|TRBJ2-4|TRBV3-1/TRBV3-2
CASRGGKLAKNIQYF
TGTGCCAGCCGGGGGGGGAAATTGGCCAAAAACATTCAGTACTTC
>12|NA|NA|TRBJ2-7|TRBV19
CASSIGGTEQYF
TGTGCCAGTAGTATCGGCGGGACCGAGCAGTACTTC
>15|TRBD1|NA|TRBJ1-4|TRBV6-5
CASRGQGAGNEKLFF
TGTGCCAGCAGAGGACAGGGGGCTGGGAATGAAAAACTGTTTTTT
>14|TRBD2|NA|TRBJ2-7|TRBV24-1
CATSSGGTSYEQYF
TGTGCCACCAGCAGCGGGGGGACCTCCTACGAGCAGTACTTC
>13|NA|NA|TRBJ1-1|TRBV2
CASSEPRGPEAFF
TGTGCCAGCAGTGAGCCCAGGGGACCTGAAGCTTTCTTT
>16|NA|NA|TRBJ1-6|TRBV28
CASSFSGSSYNSPLHF
TGTGCCAGCAGTTTTTCTGGTAGCTCCTATAATTCACCCCTCCACTTT
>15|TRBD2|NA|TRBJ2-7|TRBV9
CASSPLAGVSYEQYF
TGTGCCAGCAGTCCTCTAGCGGGAGTTTCCTACGAGCAGTACTTC
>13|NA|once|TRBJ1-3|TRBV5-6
CASSLAGKNTIYF
TGTGCCAGCAGCTTGGCGGGGAAGAACACCATATATTTT
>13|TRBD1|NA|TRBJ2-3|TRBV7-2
CASSGAGGFTQYF
TGTGCCAGCAGCGGGGCAGGGGGCTTTACGCAGTATTTT
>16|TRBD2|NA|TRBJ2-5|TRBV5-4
CASSLAGTRLQETQYF
TGTGCCAGCAGCTTGGCCGGGACTAGACTCCAAGAGACCCAGTACTTC
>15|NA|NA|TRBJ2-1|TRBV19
CASTGAEISYNEQFF
TGTGCCAGTACCGGAGCGGAGATCTCCTACAATGAGCAGTTCTTC
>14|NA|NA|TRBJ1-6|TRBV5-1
CASSLEGDNSPLHF
TGCGCCAGCAGCTTAGAGGGGGATAATTCACCCCTCCACTTT
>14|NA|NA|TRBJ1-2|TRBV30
CAGRGQRVGYGYTF
TGTGCCGGGCGAGGGCAGCGGGTGGGTTATGGCTACACCTTC
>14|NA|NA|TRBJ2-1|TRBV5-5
CASSRGTAGNEQFF
TGTGCCAGCAGCCGGGGGACAGCGGGCAATGAGCAGTTCTTC
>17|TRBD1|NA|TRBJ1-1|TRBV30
CAWSGRRSGTAVTEAFF
TGTGCCTGGAGTGGGAGACGCTCCGGGACAGCTGTCACTGAAGCTTTCTTT
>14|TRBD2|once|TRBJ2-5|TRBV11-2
CASNPAGATETQYF
TGTGCCAGCAACCCAGCGGGAGCTACGGAGACCCAGTACTTC
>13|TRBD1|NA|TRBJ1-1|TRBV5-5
CASSSDRGTEAFF
TGTGCCAGCAGTTCGGACAGGGGCACTGAAGCTTTCTTT
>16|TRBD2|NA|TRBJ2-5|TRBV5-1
CASSFGLAGRGETQYF
TGCGCCAGCAGCTTCGGACTAGCGGGAAGAGGGGAGACCCAGTACTTC
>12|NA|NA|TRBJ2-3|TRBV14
CASSRARGTQYF
TGTGCCAGCAGCCGGGCTCGGGGTACGCAGTATTTT
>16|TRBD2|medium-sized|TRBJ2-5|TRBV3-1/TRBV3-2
CASSQRTSGSGETQYF
TGTGCCAGCAGCCAACGGACTAGCGGGAGTGGGGAGACCCAGTACTTC
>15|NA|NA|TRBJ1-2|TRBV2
CASSSRQSNNYGYTF
TGTGCCAGCAGTAGCCGACAAAGTAATAACTATGGCTACACCTTC
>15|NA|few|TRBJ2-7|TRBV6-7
CASSYSWRTIYEQYF
TGTGCCAGCAGTTACTCGTGGAGAACGATTTACGAGCAGTACTTC
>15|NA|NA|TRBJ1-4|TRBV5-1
CASSWSGTGGEKLFF
TGCGCCAGCAGCTGGTCCGGGACTGGGGGGGAAAAACTGTTTTTT